These 8 T cell receptor beta chains originate from one sample sequenced in a study of beta chain features in type 1 diabetes. General study findings and limits: Type 1 diabetes patients had moderately but significantly shorter TCRB CDR3s in all four CD4+ subsets.

These TCRs are of unknown antigen specificity. Every isolated RNA sample was fully reverse transcribed, so sequencing captured expressed TCRB transcripts. Sequencing used immunoSEQ multiplex PCR; TCRdb keeps in-frame clones, though not all of them. The profile shows around 100,000 clones, around 30% of them singletons. Material: central memory CD4+ T cells from blood. These receptors all come from a woman in her late teens or twenties with type 1 diabetes.

This clone was detected only a few times. The chain is built from TRBV29-1 and TRBJ1-2; 8 bases are shared with TRBD1. Per the germline V gene, CDR1 is SQVTM and CDR2 is ANQGSEA. CDR3 length: 12 residues. The V segment lost 6 bases and the J segment 7 bases; nucleotides outside the gene matches: 7. CDR3 amino acids: CSVQTGGVGYTF. The DNA for the CDR3 is TGCAGCGTACAAACAGGGGGTGTTGGCTACACCTTC.

This clone was observed a handful of times. The V and J genes are TRBV5-1 and TRBJ2-3; perhaps TRBD2 as D (7 bases). The CDR3 is 15 residues long. In germline, CDR1 is SGHRS, CDR2 YFSETQ. The V end was cut by 1 base, the J end by 3 bases, with 12 bases between. The CDR3 nucleotides are TGCGCCAGCAGCTTGCGGGGGGCTCAGACAGATACGCAGTATTTT. This translates into CASSLRGAQTDTQYF.

This clone has more than one count but fewer than ten. The V call is TRBV6-1, the J call TRBJ2-7, with a possible D match to TRBD1 (5 bases). This CDR3 is 14 amino acids long. Germline V gene lookup returns CDR1 MNHNS and CDR2 SASEGT. V was cut by 9 bases and J by 2 bases, with 17 bases left in between. The CDR3 loop reads CASWAAGSTYEQYF. Here the CDR3 DNA reads TGTGCCAGTTGGGCGGCAGGGTCCACCTACGAGCAGTACTTC.

The rearrangement links TRBV5-6 to TRBJ2-1; TRBD2 matches 9 bases. J was trimmed by 4 bases and V by 2 bases; bases with no gene match: 10. This CDR3 spans 17 amino acids. Germline CDR1 reads SGHDT; CDR2 reads YYEEEE. The CDR3 sequence: CASSFSQAGGQYNEQFF. For the CDR3, the DNA is TGTGCCAGCAGCTTTTCCCAAGCGGGAGGCCAATACAATGAGCAGTTCTTC.

This clone came up a few times. The chain couples TRBV30 to TRBJ1-4; no firm D call. This CDR3 is built from 19 residues. V was trimmed by 2 bases and J by 2 bases, leaving 24 bases between them. Germline lookup yields CDR1 GTSNPN and CDR2 SVGIG (reference sequence). The CDR3 region has the DNA TGTGCCTGGAGTCTCCCGGGCAGAGGAGGGTCACGGACTAATGAAAAACTGTTTTTT. Translation: CAWSLPGRGGSRTNEKLFF.

A single count supports this clone. This sequence joins TRBV9 and TRBJ1-4, with unresolved D. V was pared by 3 bases and J by 0 bases, with 6 bases between. The CDR3 covers 14 residues. Per germline, CDR1 SGDLS and CDR2 YYNGEE. The CDR3 region has the DNA TGTGCCAGCAGCGGAGGGACAACTAATGAAAAACTGTTTTTT. Amino acid sequence: CASSGGTTNEKLFF. The complete variable domain, with remaining parts taken from reference TRBV9 and TRBJ1-4, reads DSGVTQTPKHLITATGQRVTLRCSPRSGDLSVYWYQQSLDQGLQFLIQYYNGEERAKGNILERFSAQQFPDLHSELNLSSLELGDSALYFCASSGGTTNEKLFFGSGTQLSVL.

V usage is TRBV7-9 and J usage is TRBJ1-2, with D perhaps matching TRBD1 (6 bases). The CDR3 sequence is 14 residues long. CDR1 and CDR2 from the germline V gene are SEHNR and FQNEAQ (reference sequence). Trimming left V 5 bases short and J 2 bases short, with 12 bases between. The CDR3 protein is CASSPRTVNYGYTF. CDR3 bases: TGTGCCAGCAGCCCCCGGACAGTGAACTATGGCTACACCTTC.

This rearrangement joins TRBV9 to TRBJ1-1; D may be TRBD1 (5 bases). In germline, CDR1 is SGDLS, CDR2 YYNGEE. The CDR3 consists of 13 residues. V lost 1 base and J lost 1, with 5 bases in between. CDR3 sequence: CASSVTGNTEAFF. Written as DNA, the CDR3 is TGTGCCAGCAGCGTAACAGGGAACACTGAAGCTTTCTTT.